This TCR beta chain comes out of a study of T cell responses to AZD1222 COVID-19 vaccine. Study as a whole: Pooling was applied to second doses at about 4 or about 12 weeks.

About this clone itself: The antigen is unknown.

Study findings and constraints: Baseline serology detected seropositivity in only a handful of AZD1222 recipients.

TCRdb's table, derived via immunoSEQ multiplex PCR, lists solely in-frame clones and lacks some. Here the sample spans some 170,000 clones, approximately 92% being singletons. V dropped 6 bases and J dropped 0 bases, with 9 bases sitting between them. This CDR3 comprises 14 residues. Germline V lookup: CDR1 LNHDA, CDR2 SQIVND (reference sequence). This chain joins TRBV19 and TRBJ2-1; D is ambiguous. The material was peripheral blood, obtained on day 0 of AZD1222 vaccination. The clonotype was recovered from an adult in good health. CDR3 nucleotides: TGTGCCAGTAGGGGCCAGATCTCCTACAATGAGCAGTTCTTC. As protein: CASRGQISYNEQFF.